This T cell receptor (beta chain) was sequenced for a study of blood T cell repertoires in COVID-19. Overall study: Samples taken during acute and convalescent COVID-19 were collected in the United States, Italy and Spain. T cells, B-cell-depleted T cells, or PBMCs provided the cDNA or gDNA that served as material.

In the study's own analysis: Amplification with reference gene primers provided the estimates of nucleated cell counts. This table comes from immunoSEQ multiplex PCR, and its TCRdb copy is limited to in-frame clones, with some not included. D and trimming come from the DNA, and the V and J calls and clone size come from that table. The sample has about 74,000 clones, more than 80% seen once; the top ten hold around 13%. V was trimmed by 5 bases and J by 2 bases, leaving 9 bases between them. This CDR3 is built from 13 residues. Looked up from germline, CDR1 is SGHAT and CDR2 is FQNNGV. The V call is TRBV11-2, the J call TRBJ1-2, with a weak D call TRBD1 (6 bases). Input material: peripheral blood. The clonotype comes from a human donor in a cohort sampled during active COVID-19. The CDR3 region is CASSPGVNYGYTF. The CDR3 bases are TGTGCCAGCAGCCCAGGGGTAAACTATGGCTACACCTTC.